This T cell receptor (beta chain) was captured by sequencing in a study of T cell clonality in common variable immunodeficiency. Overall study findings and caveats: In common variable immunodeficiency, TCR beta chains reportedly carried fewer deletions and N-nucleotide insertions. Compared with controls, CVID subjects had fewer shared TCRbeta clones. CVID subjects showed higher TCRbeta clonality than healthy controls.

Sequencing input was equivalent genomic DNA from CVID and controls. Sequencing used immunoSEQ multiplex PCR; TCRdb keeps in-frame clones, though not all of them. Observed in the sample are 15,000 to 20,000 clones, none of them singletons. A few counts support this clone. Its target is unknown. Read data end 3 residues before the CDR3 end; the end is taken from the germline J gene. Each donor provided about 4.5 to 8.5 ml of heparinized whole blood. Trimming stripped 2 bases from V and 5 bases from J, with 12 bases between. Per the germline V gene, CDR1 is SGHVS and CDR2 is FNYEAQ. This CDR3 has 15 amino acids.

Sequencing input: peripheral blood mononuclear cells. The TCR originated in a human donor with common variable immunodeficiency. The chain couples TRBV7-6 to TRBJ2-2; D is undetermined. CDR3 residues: CASSLYGQVTGELFF. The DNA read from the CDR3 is TGTGCCAGCAGCTTATATGGTCAGGTGACCGGGGAG.